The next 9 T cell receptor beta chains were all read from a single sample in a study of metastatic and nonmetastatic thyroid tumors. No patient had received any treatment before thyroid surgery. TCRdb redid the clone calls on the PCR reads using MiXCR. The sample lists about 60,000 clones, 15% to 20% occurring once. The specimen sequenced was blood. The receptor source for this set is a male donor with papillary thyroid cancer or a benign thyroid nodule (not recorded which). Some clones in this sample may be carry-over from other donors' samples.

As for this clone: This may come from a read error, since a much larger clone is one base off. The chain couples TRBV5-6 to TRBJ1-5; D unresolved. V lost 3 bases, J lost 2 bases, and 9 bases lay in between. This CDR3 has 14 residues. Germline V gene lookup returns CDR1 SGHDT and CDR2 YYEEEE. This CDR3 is CASSSWFGNQPQHF. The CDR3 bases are TGTGCCAGCAGCTCTTGGTTTGGCAATCAGCCCCAGCATTTT. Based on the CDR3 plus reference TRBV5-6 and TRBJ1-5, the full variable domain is DAGVTQSPTHLIKTRGQQVTLRCSPKSGHDTVSWYQQALGQGPQFIFQYYEEEERQRGNFPDRFSGHQFPNYSSELNVNALLLGDSALYLCASSSWFGNQPQHFGDGTRLSIL.

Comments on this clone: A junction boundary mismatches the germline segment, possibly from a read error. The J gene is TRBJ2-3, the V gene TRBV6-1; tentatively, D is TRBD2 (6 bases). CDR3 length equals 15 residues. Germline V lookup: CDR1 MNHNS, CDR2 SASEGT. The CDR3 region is CASSAWDFSTDTQYF. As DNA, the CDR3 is TGTGCCAGCAGTGCCTGGGACTTTAGCACAGATACTCAGTATTTT.

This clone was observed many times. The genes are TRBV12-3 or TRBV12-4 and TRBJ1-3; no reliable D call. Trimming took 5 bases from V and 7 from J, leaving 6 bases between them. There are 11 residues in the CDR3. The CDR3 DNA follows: TGTGCCAGCAGTCCAGGCAACACCATATATTTT. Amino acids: CASSPGNTIYF.

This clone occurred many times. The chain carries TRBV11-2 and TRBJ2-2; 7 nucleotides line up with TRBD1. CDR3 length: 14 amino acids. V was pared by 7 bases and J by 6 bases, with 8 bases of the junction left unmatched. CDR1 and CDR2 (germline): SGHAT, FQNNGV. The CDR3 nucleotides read TGTGCCAGCACCAACAGGGGCTGGGCCGGGGAGCTGTTTTTT. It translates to CASTNRGWAGELFF.

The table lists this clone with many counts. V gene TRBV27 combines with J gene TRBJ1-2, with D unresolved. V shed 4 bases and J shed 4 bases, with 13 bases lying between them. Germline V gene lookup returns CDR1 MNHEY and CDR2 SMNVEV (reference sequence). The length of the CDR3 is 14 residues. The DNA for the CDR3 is TGTGCCAGCAGTTCTGCCGCAGACCCCTATGGCTACACCTTC. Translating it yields CASSSAADPYGYTF.

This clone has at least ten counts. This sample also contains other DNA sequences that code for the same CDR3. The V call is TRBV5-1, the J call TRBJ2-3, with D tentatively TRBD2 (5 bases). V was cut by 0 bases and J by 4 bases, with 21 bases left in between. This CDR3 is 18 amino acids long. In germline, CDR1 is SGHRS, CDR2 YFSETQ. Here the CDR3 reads CASSLGPLREVLADTQYF. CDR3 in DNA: TGCGCCAGCAGCTTGGGACCCCTCCGGGAAGTTCTCGCAGATACGCAGTATTTT.

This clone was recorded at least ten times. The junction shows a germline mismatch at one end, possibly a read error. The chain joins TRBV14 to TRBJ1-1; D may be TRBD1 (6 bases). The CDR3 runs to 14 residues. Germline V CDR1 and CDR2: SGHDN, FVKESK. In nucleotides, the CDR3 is TGTGCCAGCAGGCAAGGACAGCTAAACACTGAAGCTTTCTTT. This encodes CASRQGQLNTEAFF.

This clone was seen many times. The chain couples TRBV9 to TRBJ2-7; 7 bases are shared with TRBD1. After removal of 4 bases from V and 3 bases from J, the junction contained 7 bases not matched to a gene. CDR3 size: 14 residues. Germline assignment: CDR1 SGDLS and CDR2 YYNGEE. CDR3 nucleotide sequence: TGTGCCAGCAGCCTAGGGGACAGAAGCTACGAGCAGTACTTC. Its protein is CASSLGDRSYEQYF.

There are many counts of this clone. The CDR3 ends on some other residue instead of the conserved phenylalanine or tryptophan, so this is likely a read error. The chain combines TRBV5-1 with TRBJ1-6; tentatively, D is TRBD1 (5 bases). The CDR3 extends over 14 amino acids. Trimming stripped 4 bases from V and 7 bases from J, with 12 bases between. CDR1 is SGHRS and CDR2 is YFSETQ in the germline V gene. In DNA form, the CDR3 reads TGCGCCAGCAGCCCCGGGACGGAGAATTCACCCCTCCACCTT. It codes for CASSPGTENSPLHL.